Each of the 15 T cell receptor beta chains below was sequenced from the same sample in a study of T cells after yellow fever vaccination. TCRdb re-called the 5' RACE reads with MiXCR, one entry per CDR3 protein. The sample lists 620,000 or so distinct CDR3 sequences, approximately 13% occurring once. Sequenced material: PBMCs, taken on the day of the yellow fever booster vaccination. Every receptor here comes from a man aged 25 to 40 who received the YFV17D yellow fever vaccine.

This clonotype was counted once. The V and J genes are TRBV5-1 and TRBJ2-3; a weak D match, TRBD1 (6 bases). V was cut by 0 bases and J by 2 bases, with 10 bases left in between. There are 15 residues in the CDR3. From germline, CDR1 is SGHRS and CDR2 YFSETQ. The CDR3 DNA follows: TGCGCCAGCAGCTTGGTTCAGGGGACCACAGATACGCAGTATTTT. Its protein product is CASSLVQGTTDTQYF.

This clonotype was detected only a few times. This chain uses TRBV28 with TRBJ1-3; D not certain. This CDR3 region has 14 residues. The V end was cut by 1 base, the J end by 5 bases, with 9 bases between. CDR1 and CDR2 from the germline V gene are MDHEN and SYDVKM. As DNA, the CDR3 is TGTGCCAGCAGTTTATTTGGCCCCCGAAACACCATATATTTT. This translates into CASSLFGPRNTIYF.

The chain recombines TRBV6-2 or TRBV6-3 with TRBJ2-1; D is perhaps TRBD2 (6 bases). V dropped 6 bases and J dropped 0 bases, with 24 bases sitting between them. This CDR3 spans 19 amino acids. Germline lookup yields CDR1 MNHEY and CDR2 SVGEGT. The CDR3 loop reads CASSPRPGERRSSYNEQFF. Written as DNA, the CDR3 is TGTGCCAGCAGCCCCAGGCCGGGAGAGCGGCGGAGCTCCTACAATGAGCAGTTCTTC.

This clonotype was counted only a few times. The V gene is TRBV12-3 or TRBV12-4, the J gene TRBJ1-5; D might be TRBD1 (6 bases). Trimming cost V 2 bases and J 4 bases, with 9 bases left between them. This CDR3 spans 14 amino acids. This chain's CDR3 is CASSLMQGNQPQHF. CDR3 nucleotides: TGTGCCAGCAGTTTAATGCAGGGGAATCAGCCCCAGCATTTT.

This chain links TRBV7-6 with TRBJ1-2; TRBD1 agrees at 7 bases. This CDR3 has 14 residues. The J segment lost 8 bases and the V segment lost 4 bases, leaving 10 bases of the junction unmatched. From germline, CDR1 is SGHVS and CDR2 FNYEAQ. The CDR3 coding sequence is TGTGCCAGCAGCTCGGGACAGCCTGAGGAGGGCTACACCTTC. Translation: CASSSGQPEEGYTF.

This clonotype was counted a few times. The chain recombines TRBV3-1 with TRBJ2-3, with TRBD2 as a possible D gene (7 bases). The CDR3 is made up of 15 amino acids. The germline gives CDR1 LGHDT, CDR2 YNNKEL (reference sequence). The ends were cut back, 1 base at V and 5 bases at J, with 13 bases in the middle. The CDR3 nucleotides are TGTGCCAGCAGCCAAGCGGGGGGCTTGATAGATACGCAGTATTTT. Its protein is CASSQAGGLIDTQYF.

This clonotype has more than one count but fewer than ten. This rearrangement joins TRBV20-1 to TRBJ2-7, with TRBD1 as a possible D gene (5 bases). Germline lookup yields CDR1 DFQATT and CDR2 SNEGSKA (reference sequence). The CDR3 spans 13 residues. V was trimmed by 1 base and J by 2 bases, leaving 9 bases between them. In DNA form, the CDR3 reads TGCAGTGCTAGAGTCAGGGTAGCCTACGAGCAGTACTTC. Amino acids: CSARVRVAYEQYF.

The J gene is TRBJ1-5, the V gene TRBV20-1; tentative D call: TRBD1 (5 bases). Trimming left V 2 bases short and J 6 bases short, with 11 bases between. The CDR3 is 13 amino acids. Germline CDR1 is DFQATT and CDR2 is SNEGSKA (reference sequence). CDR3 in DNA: TGCAGTGCTAGACTCCAGGGAGCTCAGCCCCAGCATTTT. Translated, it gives CSARLQGAQPQHF.

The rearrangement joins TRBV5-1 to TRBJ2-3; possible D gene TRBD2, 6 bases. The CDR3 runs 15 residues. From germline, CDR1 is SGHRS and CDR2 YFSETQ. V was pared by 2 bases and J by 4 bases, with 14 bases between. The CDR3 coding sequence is TGCGCCAGCAGCTTTTCCGACTCGGGAGCAGATACGCAGTATTTT. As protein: CASSFSDSGADTQYF. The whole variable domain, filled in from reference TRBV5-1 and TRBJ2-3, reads KAGVTQTPRYLIKTRGQQVTLSCSPISGHRSVSWYQQTPGQGLQFLFEYFSETQRNKGNFPGRFSGRQFSNSRSEMNVSTLELGDSALYLCASSFSDSGADTQYFGPGTRLTVL.

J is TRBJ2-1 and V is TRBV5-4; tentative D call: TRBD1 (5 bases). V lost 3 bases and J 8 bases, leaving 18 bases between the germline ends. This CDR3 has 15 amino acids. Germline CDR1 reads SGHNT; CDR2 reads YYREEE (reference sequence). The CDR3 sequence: CASSSPWGARDEQFF. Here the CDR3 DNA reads TGTGCCAGCAGCTCGCCATGGGGCGCCCGCGATGAGCAGTTCTTC.

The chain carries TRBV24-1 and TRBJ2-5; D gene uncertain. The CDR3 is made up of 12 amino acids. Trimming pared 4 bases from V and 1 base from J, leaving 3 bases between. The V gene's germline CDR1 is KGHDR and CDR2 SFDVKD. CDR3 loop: CATSDSQETQYF. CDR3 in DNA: TGTGCCACCAGTGACAGCCAAGAGACCCAGTACTTC.

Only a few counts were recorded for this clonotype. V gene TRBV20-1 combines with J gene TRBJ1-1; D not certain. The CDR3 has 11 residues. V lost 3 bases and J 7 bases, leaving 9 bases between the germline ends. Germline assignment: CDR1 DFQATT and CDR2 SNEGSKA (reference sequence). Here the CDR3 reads CSASRGIEAFF. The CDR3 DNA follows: TGCAGTGCTAGTCGCGGGATTGAAGCTTTCTTT.

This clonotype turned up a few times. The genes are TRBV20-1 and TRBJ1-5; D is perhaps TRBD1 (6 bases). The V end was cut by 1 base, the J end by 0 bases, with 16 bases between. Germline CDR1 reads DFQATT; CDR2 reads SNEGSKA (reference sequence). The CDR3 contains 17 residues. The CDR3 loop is CSARASYGTNSNQPQHF. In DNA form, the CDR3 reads TGCAGTGCTAGAGCCTCCTACGGGACAAATAGCAATCAGCCCCAGCATTTT.

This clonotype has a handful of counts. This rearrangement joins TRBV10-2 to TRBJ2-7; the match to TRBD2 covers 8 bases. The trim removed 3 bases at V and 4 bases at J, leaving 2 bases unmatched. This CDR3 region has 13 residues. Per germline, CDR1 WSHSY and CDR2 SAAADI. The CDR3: CASSESGSYEQYF. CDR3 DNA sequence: TGCGCCAGCAGTGAAAGCGGGAGTTACGAGCAGTACTTC.

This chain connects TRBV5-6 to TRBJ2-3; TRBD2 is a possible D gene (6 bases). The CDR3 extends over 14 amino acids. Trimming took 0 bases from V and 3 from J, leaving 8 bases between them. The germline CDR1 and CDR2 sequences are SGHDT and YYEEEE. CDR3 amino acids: CASSLASATDTQYF. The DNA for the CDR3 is TGTGCCAGCAGCTTGGCTAGCGCAACAGATACGCAGTATTTT. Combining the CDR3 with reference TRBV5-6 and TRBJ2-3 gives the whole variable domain DAGVTQSPTHLIKTRGQQVTLRCSPKSGHDTVSWYQQALGQGPQFIFQYYEEEERQRGNFPDRFSGHQFPNYSSELNVNALLLGDSALYLCASSLASATDTQYFGPGTRLTVL.